The 23 T cell receptor beta chains below all came from one sample that was sequenced in a study of CD8 T cells in Susac syndrome. RNA amounts of roughly 0.45 to 1 ug underwent reverse transcription with random hexamers. TCRdb used MiXCR to reprocess the immunoSEQ multiplex PCR reads, holding one entry per CDR3 protein. Seen here are tens of thousands of distinct CDR3 sequences, roughly 94% observed once, and the top ten hold more than 0.3%. The sample consisted of CD4+ T cells from PBMCs. The receptors were gathered from a human donor with Susac syndrome.

The chain has TRBV3-1 and TRBJ2-4; either TRBD1 or TRBD2 may fit D (5 bases each). CDR3 length: 16 amino acids. Germline CDR1 and CDR2: LGHDT and YNNKEL (reference sequence). Trimming stripped 2 bases from V and 1 base from J, with 12 bases between. CDR3: CASSQPRGAAKNIQYF. The CDR3 DNA is TGTGCCAGCAGCCAACCTAGAGGGGCGGCCAAAAACATTCAGTACTTC.

This chain joins TRBV4-1 and TRBJ1-4; D unresolved. CDR3 length equals 17 residues. V lost 0 bases and J lost 3, with 14 bases in between. Germline V gene data show CDR1 as MGHRA and CDR2 as YSYEKL. The CDR3 DNA reads TGCGCCAGCAGCCAAGAGAAGGGCTGGGTGTCTAATGAAAAACTGTTTTTT. The encoded protein is CASSQEKGWVSNEKLFF.

The chain recombines TRBV20-1 with TRBJ2-1; 13 positions match TRBD2. The CDR3 is made up of 18 amino acids. Germline V lookup: CDR1 DFQATT, CDR2 SNEGSKA (reference sequence). The junction had 10 bases not matched to a gene; V was cut back by 2 bases and J by 3 bases. Written as DNA, the CDR3 is TGCAGTGCTAGAAGGCGGGCGACTAGCGGGGGGTTCTACAATGAGCAGTTCTTC. Translated, it gives CSARRRATSGGFYNEQFF.

The chain links TRBV7-3 to TRBJ2-3; 7 nucleotides match TRBD2. Trimming took 6 bases from V and 0 from J; bases not matched to a gene: 3. Per the germline V gene, CDR1 is SGHTA and CDR2 is FQGTGA. This CDR3 contains 14 residues. CDR3 protein: CASRPSGSTDTQYF. CDR3 sequence (DNA): TGTGCCAGCAGGCCTAGCGGAAGCACAGATACGCAGTATTTT. The full variable domain, rest sourced from reference TRBV7-3 and TRBJ2-3, is GAGVSQTPSNKVTEKGKYVELRCDPISGHTALYWYRQSLGQGPEFLIYFQGTGAADDSGLPNDRFFAVRPEGSVSTLKIQRTERGDSAVYLCASRPSGSTDTQYFGPGTRLTVL.

J is TRBJ2-3 and V is TRBV28; 7 bases map to TRBD1. The CDR3 spans 15 residues. Looked up from germline, CDR1 is MDHEN and CDR2 is SYDVKM. V lost 5 bases and J lost 3; bases outside the gene matches: 8. This CDR3 is CASSDSGGWTDTQYF. The CDR3 bases are TGTGCCAGCAGTGATTCAGGGGGTTGGACAGATACGCAGTATTTT.

The V and J genes are TRBV10-2 and TRBJ2-6, with D maybe TRBD1 (6 bases). In germline, CDR1 is WSHSY, CDR2 SAAADI. V lost 6 bases, J lost 0 bases, and 12 bases lay in between. The CDR3 totals 16 residues. The CDR3 coding sequence is TGCGCCAGCAGGGACAGCCTAAGCTCTGGGGCCAACGTCCTGACTTTC. Protein: CASRDSLSSGANVLTF.

V is TRBV5-4 and J is TRBJ2-7; weak D call: TRBD1 (6 bases). Germline values: CDR1 SGHNT, CDR2 YYREEE (reference sequence). The CDR3 is made up of 17 amino acids. Trimming took 0 bases from V and 1 from J, leaving 17 bases between them. CDR3 sequence (DNA): TGTGCCAGCAGCTTGGGGGCGAAGGGGGAGCTTTCCTACGAGCAGTACTTC. It specifies CASSLGAKGELSYEQYF.

The V call is TRBV16, the J call TRBJ1-1; D unclear. The germline V and J ends were trimmed by 2 bases and 3 bases, with 10 bases remaining between them. Per the germline V gene, CDR1 is KGHSY and CDR2 is FQNENV. The CDR3 has 14 residues. The CDR3 DNA reads TGTGCCAGCAGCCAAGTTGCGAGTCACACTGAAGCTTTCTTT. This sequence encodes CASSQVASHTEAFF.

The chain employs TRBV9 and TRBJ1-3; no firm D call. The CDR3 totals 16 residues. V was pared by 0 bases and J by 0 bases, with 10 bases between. CDR1 is SGDLS, CDR2 YYNGEE, per germline. This CDR3 reads CASSVGFSFSGNTIYF. The CDR3 DNA is TGTGCCAGCAGCGTAGGATTTAGCTTCTCTGGAAACACCATATATTTT.

The rearrangement uses TRBV3-1 and TRBJ2-7; D is ambiguous. CDR1 and CDR2 from the germline V gene are LGHDT and YNNKEL (reference sequence). V shed 0 bases and J shed 6 bases, with 15 bases lying between them. The CDR3 spans 15 residues. The CDR3 nucleotides are TGTGCCAGCAGCCAAGATCTGGGCGGCTGGCCCGAGCAGTACTTC. It encodes CASSQDLGGWPEQYF.

The genes are TRBV7-9 and TRBJ2-5; no firm D call. Trimming removed 5 bases from V and 0 bases from J, with 10 bases in between. The CDR3 runs to 14 residues. Germline V gene lookup returns CDR1 SEHNR and CDR2 FQNEAQ (reference sequence). The CDR3 DNA sequence: TGTGCCAGCAGCCCACTCATGTACCAAGAGACCCAGTACTTC. Amino acids: CASSPLMYQETQYF.

This clonotype was recorded once. The V and J genes are TRBV3-1 and TRBJ1-1; D remains ambiguous. The CDR3 spans 13 residues. V shed 6 bases and J shed 2 bases, with 10 bases lying between them. Germline CDR1 is LGHDT and CDR2 is YNNKEL (reference sequence). CDR3 in DNA: TGTGCCAGCAGTTTCGGATTCAACACTGAAGCTTTCTTT. Translation gives CASSFGFNTEAFF.

This clonotype was detected once. The chain employs TRBV5-1 and TRBJ2-3; 7 nucleotides line up with TRBD1. Germline V gene data show CDR1 as SGHRS and CDR2 as YFSETQ. V lost 5 bases and J lost 5; bases outside the gene matches: 11. The CDR3 is made up of 15 amino acids. The CDR3 DNA reads TGCGCCAGCAGACGTCACAGGGGCGAGGGAGATACGCAGTATTTT. Translated, it gives CASRRHRGEGDTQYF.

The rearrangement uses TRBV14 and TRBJ2-1, with a weak D call TRBD2 (6 bases). Trimming removed 4 bases from V and 3 bases from J, with 13 bases in between. The germline V gene has CDR1 SGHDN and CDR2 FVKESK. This CDR3 spans 15 amino acids. CDR3: CASSPTRDFYNEQFF. The CDR3 DNA reads TGTGCCAGCAGCCCTACCCGGGACTTCTACAATGAGCAGTTCTTC.

This clonotype was seen once. The chain couples TRBV20-1 to TRBJ2-7, with 7 bases that match TRBD1. Germline CDR1 and CDR2: DFQATT and SNEGSKA (reference sequence). This CDR3 has 15 amino acids. The trim removed 6 bases at V and 5 bases at J, leaving 16 bases unmatched. This CDR3 is CSAPGLYRGVDEQYF. The CDR3 DNA is TGCAGTGCCCCAGGCCTGTACAGGGGAGTCGACGAGCAGTACTTC.

This rearrangement joins TRBV11-2 to TRBJ2-1, with 8 bases lining up with TRBD2. Losses at the gene ends were 1 base for V and 10 bases for J; bases not matched to a gene: 9. The CDR3 is 15 residues long. The germline V gene encodes CDR1 SGHAT and CDR2 FQNNGV. The CDR3, as DNA: TGTGCCAGCAGCTTAGCCGGGGGGGCCCTCGCCGAGCAGTTCTTC. It codes for CASSLAGGALAEQFF.

The CDR3 nucleotides read TGTGCCAGCAGCCCCGGGGACAGGGGGGGGGAGACCCAGTACTTC. Its protein is CASSPGDRGGETQYF. This chain joins TRBV5-4 and TRBJ2-5; 11 bases line up with TRBD1. The CDR3 sequence is 15 residues long. V was pared by 4 bases and J by 5 bases, with 7 bases of the junction left unmatched. Germline CDR1 and CDR2: SGHNT and YYREEE (reference sequence).

This chain links TRBV11-1 with TRBJ2-1; possible D gene TRBD1, 6 bases. The V end lost 0 bases, the J end lost 6 bases, and 9 bases lay between the germline ends. Germline assignment: CDR1 SGHAT and CDR2 FQDESV (reference sequence). CDR3 length: 14 residues. The CDR3 here is CASSLAPGVNEQFF. The CDR3 DNA reads as TGTGCCAGCAGCTTAGCGCCAGGGGTCAATGAGCAGTTCTTC. Full variable domain (remainder filled in from reference TRBV11-1 and TRBJ2-1): EAEVAQSPRYKITEKSQAVAFWCDPISGHATLYWYRQILGQGPELLVQFQDESVVDDSQLPKDRFSAERLKGVDSTLKIQPAELGDSAMYLCASSLAPGVNEQFFGPGTRLTVL.

The table lists this clonotype with a few counts. The chain uses TRBV2 and TRBJ2-5, with D tentatively TRBD1 (5 bases). The V end lost 6 bases, the J end lost 0 bases, and 11 bases lay between the germline ends. This CDR3 has 14 amino acids. From germline, CDR1 is SNHLY and CDR2 FYNNEI. CDR3 bases: TGTGCCAGCAGCCCCGGACAATACCAAGAGACCCAGTACTTC. Its translation: CASSPGQYQETQYF.

The chain employs TRBV29-1 and TRBJ2-7; 7 nucleotides align to TRBD1. Germline assignment: CDR1 SQVTM and CDR2 ANQGSEA. CDR3 length: 14 amino acids. The V and J ends lost 4 bases and 0 bases, in that order; junction bases with no gene match: 6. The CDR3 DNA reads as TGCAGCGTTGGCTACAGGGGTAGCTCCTACGAGCAGTACTTC. Encoded protein: CSVGYRGSSYEQYF.

The chain recombines TRBV18 with TRBJ2-3; tentative D call: TRBD2 (5 bases). With 3 bases removed from V and 3 bases from J, the gap between germline ends came to 10 bases. The CDR3 totals 14 residues. Germline lookup yields CDR1 KGHSH and CDR2 LQKENI. The chain's CDR3 is CASSPGVGTDTQYF. The DNA for the CDR3 is TGTGCCAGCTCACCCGGGGTAGGAACAGATACGCAGTATTTT.

The chain employs TRBV21-1 and TRBJ2-7. TRBV21-1 is tagged as a pseudogene. The CDR3 is 12 residues long. CDR3 nucleotides: TGTGCCAGCACCACCCTCTCCTACGAGCAGTACTTC. Translated: CASTTLSYEQYF.

The genes are TRBV15 and TRBJ2-6; TRBD1 aligns across 7 bases. Trimming cost V 3 bases and J 0 bases; bases outside gene matches: 14. Germline V gives CDR1 LNHNV, CDR2 YYDKDF (reference sequence). This CDR3 region has 20 residues. CDR3 residues: CATSSLNPGQFFSGANVLTF. CDR3 in DNA: TGTGCCACCAGCAGTCTGAATCCGGGACAGTTCTTCTCTGGGGCCAACGTCCTGACTTTC.